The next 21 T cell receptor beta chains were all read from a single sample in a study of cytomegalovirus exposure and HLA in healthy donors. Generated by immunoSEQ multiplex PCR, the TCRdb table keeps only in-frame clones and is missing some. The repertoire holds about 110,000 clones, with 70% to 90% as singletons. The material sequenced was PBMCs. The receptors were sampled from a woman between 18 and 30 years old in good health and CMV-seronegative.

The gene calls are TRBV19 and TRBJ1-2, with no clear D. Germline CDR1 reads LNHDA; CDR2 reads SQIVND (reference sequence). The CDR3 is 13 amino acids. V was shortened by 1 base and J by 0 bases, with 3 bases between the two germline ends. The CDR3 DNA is TGTGCCAGTAGTATAGTCTCTAACTATGGCTACACCTTC. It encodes CASSIVSNYGYTF.

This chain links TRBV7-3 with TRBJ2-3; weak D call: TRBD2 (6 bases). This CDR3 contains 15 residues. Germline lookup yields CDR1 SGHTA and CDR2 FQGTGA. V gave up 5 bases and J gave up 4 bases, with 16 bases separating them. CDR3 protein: CASSPTGGSADTQYF. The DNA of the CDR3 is TGTGCCAGCAGCCCGACTGGAGGGTCCGCAGATACGCAGTATTTT.

DNA of the CDR3: TGTGCCTGCCGGGTCGGGAACACTGAAGCTTTCTTT. It specifies CACRVGNTEAFF. This sequence joins TRBV30 and TRBJ1-1; D gene unclear. V lost 6 bases and J lost 1, with 9 bases in between. The CDR3 extends over 12 amino acids. The germline V gene encodes CDR1 GTSNPN and CDR2 SVGIG (reference sequence).

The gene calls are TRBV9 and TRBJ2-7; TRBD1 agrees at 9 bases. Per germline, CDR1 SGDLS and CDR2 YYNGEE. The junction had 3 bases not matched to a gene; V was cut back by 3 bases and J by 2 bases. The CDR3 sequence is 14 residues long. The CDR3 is CASSAGTGTYEQYF. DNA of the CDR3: TGTGCCAGCAGCGCCGGGACAGGGACCTACGAGCAGTACTTC.

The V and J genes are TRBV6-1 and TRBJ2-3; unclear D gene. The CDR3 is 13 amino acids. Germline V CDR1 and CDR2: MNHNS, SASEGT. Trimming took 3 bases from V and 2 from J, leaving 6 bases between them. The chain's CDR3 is CASSDSFTDTQYF. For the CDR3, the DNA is TGTGCCAGCAGTGACTCCTTCACAGATACGCAGTATTTT.

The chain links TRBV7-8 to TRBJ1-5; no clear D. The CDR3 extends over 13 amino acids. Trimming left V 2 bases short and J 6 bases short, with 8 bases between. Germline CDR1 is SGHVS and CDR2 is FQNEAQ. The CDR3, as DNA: TGTGCCAGCAGCTTAAGTCGGGGTCAGCCCCAGCATTTT. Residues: CASSLSRGQPQHF.

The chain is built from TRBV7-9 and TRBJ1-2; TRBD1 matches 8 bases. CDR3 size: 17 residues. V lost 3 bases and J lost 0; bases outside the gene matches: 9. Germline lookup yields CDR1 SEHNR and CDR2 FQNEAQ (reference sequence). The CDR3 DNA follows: TGTGCCAGCAGCTTTGGACAGGGAGGGGGGACTAACTATGGCTACACCTTC. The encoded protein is CASSFGQGGGTNYGYTF.

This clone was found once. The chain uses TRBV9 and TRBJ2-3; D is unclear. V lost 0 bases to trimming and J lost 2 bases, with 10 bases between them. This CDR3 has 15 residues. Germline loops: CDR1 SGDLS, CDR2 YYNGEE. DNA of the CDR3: TGTGCCAGCAGCGTAGAAGTCCAGATCACAGATACGCAGTATTTT. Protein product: CASSVEVQITDTQYF.

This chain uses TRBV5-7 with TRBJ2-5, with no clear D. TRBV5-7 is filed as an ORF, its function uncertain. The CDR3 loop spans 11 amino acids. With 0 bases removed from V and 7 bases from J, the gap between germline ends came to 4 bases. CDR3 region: CASSLDGTQYF. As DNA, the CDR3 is TGTGCCAGCAGCTTGGACGGGACCCAGTACTTC.

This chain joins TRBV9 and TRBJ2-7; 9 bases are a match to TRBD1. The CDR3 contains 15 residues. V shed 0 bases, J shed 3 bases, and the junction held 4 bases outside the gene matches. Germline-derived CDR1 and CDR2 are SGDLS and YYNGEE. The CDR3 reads CASSVGGTGIYEQYF. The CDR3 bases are TGTGCCAGCAGCGTAGGGGGGACAGGGATCTACGAGCAGTACTTC. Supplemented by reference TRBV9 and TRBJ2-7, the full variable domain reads DSGVTQTPKHLITATGQRVTLRCSPRSGDLSVYWYQQSLDQGLQFLIQYYNGEERAKGNILERFSAQQFPDLHSELNLSSLELGDSALYFCASSVGGTGIYEQYFGPGTRLTVT.

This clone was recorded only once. The CDR3 bases are TGTGCCAGCAGCTTATCGGGGGGGCCTGGCAATGGCTACACCTTC. It encodes CASSLSGGPGNGYTF. The chain links TRBV7-9 to TRBJ1-2; a weak D match, TRBD1 (6 bases). The germline V and J ends were trimmed by 2 bases and 6 bases, with 16 bases remaining between them. CDR1 is SEHNR and CDR2 is FQNEAQ in the germline V gene (reference sequence). The CDR3 length is 15 residues. Supplemented by reference TRBV7-9 and TRBJ1-2, the full variable domain reads DTGVSQNPRHKITKRGQNVTFRCDPISEHNRLYWYRQTLGQGPEFLTYFQNEAQLEKSRLLSDRFSAERPKGSFSTLEIQRTEQGDSAMYLCASSLSGGPGNGYTFGSGTRLTVV.

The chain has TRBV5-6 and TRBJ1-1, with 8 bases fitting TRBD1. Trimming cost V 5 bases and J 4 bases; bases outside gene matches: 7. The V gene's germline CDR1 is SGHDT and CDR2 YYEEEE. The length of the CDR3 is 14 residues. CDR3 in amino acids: CASSFQGASTEAFF. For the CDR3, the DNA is TGTGCCAGCAGTTTCCAGGGGGCCAGCACTGAAGCTTTCTTT.

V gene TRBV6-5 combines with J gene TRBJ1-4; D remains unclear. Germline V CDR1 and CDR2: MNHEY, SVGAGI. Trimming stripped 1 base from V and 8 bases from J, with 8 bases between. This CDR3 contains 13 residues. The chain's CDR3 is CASSYFLGEKLFF. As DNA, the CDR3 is TGTGCCAGCAGTTACTTCCTAGGCGAAAAACTGTTTTTT.

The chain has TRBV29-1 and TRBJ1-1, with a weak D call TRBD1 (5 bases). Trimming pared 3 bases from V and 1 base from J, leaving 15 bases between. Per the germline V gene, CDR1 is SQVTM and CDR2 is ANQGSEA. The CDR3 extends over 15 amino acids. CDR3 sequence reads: CSVDGGAKTNTEAFF. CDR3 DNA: TGCAGCGTTGACGGTGGGGCGAAGACGAACACTGAAGCTTTCTTT.

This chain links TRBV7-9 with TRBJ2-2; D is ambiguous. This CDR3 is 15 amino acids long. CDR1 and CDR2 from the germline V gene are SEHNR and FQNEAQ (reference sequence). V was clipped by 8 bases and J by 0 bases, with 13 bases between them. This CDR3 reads CASHAPHTNTGELFF. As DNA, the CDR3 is TGTGCCAGCCATGCCCCCCACACGAACACCGGGGAGCTGTTTTTT.

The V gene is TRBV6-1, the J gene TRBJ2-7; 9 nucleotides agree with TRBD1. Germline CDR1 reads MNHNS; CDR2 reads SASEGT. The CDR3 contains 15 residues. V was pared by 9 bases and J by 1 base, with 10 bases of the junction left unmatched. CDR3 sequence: CASEDSGTGSYEQYF. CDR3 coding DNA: TGTGCCAGTGAGGACTCCGGGACAGGGTCCTACGAGCAGTACTTC.

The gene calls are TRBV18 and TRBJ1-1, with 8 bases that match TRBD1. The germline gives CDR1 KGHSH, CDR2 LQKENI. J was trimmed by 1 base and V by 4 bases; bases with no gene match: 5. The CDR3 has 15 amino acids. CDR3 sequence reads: CASSLTGGTNTEAFF. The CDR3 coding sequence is TGTGCCAGCTCACTAACAGGGGGAACGAACACTGAAGCTTTCTTT. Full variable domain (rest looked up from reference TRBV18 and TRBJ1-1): NAGVMQNPRHLVRRRGQEARLRCSPMKGHSHVYWYRQLPEEGLKFMVYLQKENIIDESGMPKERFSAEFPKEGPSILRIQQVVRGDSAAYFCASSLTGGTNTEAFFGQGTRLTVV.

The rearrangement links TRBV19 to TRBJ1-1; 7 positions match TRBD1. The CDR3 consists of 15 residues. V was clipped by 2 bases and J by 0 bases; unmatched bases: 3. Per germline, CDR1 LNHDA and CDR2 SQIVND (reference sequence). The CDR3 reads CASSISQGMNTEAFF. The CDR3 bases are TGTGCCAGTAGTATATCACAGGGGATGAACACTGAAGCTTTCTTT.

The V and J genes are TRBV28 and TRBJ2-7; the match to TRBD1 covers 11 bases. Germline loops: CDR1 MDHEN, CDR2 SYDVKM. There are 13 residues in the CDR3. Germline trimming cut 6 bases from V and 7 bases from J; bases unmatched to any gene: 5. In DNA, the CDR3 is TGTGCCAGCAGCCGGGACAGGGGGGTTGAGCAGTACTTC. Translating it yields CASSRDRGVEQYF.

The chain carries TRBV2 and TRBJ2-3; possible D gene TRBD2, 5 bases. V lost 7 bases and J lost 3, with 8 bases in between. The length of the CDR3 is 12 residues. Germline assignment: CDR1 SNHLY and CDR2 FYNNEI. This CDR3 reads CASNGNTDTQYF. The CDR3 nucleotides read TGTGCCAGCAACGGGAATACAGATACGCAGTATTTT.

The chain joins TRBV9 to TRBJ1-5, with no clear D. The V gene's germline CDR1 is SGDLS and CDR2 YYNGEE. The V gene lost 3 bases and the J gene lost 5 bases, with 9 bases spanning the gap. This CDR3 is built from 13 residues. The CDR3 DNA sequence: TGTGCCAGCAGCGCGCTAGAGGATCAGCCCCAGCATTTT. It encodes CASSALEDQPQHF.